This TCR beta chain was sequenced during a study of high-grade serous ovarian cancer treatment subgroups. Study as a whole: Samples averaged approximately 13,000 reads and around 7,600 unique TCR beta rearrangements.

Only in-frame clones appear in the TCRdb table, and some are missing; sequencing was by immunoSEQ multiplex PCR. The sample has about 30,000 clones; about 86% are singletons. Tumor samples were taken before definitive surgery or chemotherapy. The CDR3 extends over 14 amino acids. Per germline, CDR1 SGHRS and CDR2 YFSETQ. V lost 4 bases and J 7 bases, leaving 14 bases between the germline ends. Only one count was recorded for this clone. The target antigen is unknown. General observations from the study: TCR relatedness rose with neoantigen level and trended with mutation load. Different patients shared almost no repertoire; same-patient tumors shared 0.11 to 0.79.

The chain has TRBV5-1 and TRBJ2-2; D possibly uses TRBD1 or TRBD2 (5 bases each). Sequencing used tumor tissue. This receptor was identified in a human donor with high-grade serous ovarian cancer. The CDR3 nucleotides are TGCGCCAGCAGCCCGGGGCCGGTGAGCGGGGAGCTGTTTTTT. Encoded protein: CASSPGPVSGELFF.